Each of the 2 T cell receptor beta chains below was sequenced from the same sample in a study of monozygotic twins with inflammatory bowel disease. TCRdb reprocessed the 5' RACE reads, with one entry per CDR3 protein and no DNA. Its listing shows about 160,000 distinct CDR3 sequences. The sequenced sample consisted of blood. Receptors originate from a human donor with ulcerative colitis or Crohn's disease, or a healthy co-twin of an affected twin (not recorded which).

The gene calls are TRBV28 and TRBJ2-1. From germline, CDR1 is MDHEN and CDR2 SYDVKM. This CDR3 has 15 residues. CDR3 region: CASSSPGTSYNEQFF.

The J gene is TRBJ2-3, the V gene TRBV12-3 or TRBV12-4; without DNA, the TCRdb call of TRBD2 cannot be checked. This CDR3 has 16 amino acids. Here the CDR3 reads CASSPLAPTRADTQYF.